Given below is one T cell receptor beta chain in context. This clone was picked up a small number of times. There is no known antigen for this receptor. No per-base quality is available; no much larger clone lies one base away. The data were taken from a study of cytomegalovirus exposure and HLA in healthy donors (dated by TCRdb to the late 2010s). About the investigation overall: An earlier analysis of under 600 of the donors reported 250 to 300 Gb of sequence data and roughly 100 million unique TCR beta sequences from 150 million to 200 million T cells. In an earlier analysis of several hundred of the donors, high-throughput TCR beta sequencing was used to judge whether each TCR beta V gene segment behaved as functional or pseudogenic. Five DR-DQ haplotypes were treated as single units for association and clustering because of strong linkage in the cohort. A later analysis re-analyzed previously published TCR beta repertoires from roughly 600 donors and added high-resolution HLA genotyping to study TCR occurrence patterns. The number of donors typed differed by locus, with roughly 620-630 for A, B, C, DRB1 and DQB1, around 560 for DQA1, 600 to 610 for DPA1, and around 430 for DPB1. Of the roughly 400 genotyped donors, 80% to 90% were placed in the genetic ancestry cluster associated with self-reported Caucasian donors. Every discovery cohort repertoire had been produced on one sequencing platform. The study aimed to test whether cataloging public T cell receptors could reveal signatures of past pathogen exposure. About 280 gigabases of sequencing data and 70 million to 100 million unique TCR sequences made up an early release that covered 500 to 700 HLA-typed donors. Across 300 to 500 genotyped donors of the cohort, an average of about 250,000 unique TCR beta nucleotide sequences per donor were sequenced, and roughly 17% of those sequences were non-productive. HLA typing covered class I and class II loci at four-digit resolution. Using immunosequencing, the study profiled T cell repertoires from fewer than 850 subjects and related those repertoires to cytomegalovirus serostatus. A later genetic analysis took genome-wide SNP genotypes for about 65% of the 666 donors and used that subset as a discovery cohort. To predict cytomegalovirus infection status, the study combined high-throughput TCR immunosequencing, statistical association of individual TCRs with disease status, and machine learning. Besides the first cohort of 550 to 750 subjects, a separate validation cohort made up of 120 different subjects was used. Alongside the repertoire data, information on donor age, sex, ethnicity and CMV serostatus was compiled. The later analysis used no new phenotypic data to find candidate immune exposures, relying instead on TCR beta sequences and their occurrence across donors.

The junction shows trimming of 1 base on V and 0 bases on J, plus 12 bases between the germline ends. The CDR3 goes from the cysteine to the phenylalanine over 16 residues. The DNA shown is the 48-base CDR3, in frame from base 1. The germline V gene specifies SGHDN as CDR1 and FVKESK as CDR2. The cohort comprised hundreds of healthy bone marrow donors. At the time of sampling, every cohort member was nominally healthy, though immune exposures that went unrecorded were likely present. The donor was CMV seronegative and was included in the group of a few hundred seronegative cohort members. Each donor provided a peripheral blood sample, and peripheral blood mononuclear cells were used for TCR beta sequencing. Genomic DNA extraction from the blood cell samples was performed with the Qiagen DNeasy Blood Extraction Kit. The receptor library was made with the immunoSEQ multiplex PCR assay. The multiplex PCR relied on a mix of 60 forward primers for TCR Vbeta segments and 13 reverse primers for TCR Jbeta segments. The CDR3 region of rearranged TCR beta genes was amplified from genomic DNA with a multiplex PCR assay. The amplified TCR beta libraries were sequenced on the Illumina HiSeq System as 87-base-pair reads. The study's processing was this. In a later analysis, some 80 million unique TCR beta chains were counted across the approximately 640 repertoires, and roughly 11 million of these chains were shared by at least two donors. To remove PCR and sequencing errors, raw reads were error-corrected and collapsed into unique sequences using a nearest-neighbor algorithm that merged closely related sequences. V, D and J gene segments were assigned by aligning CDR3 sequences to IMGT reference sequences. Each retained sequence needed at least a six-nucleotide match to both a V gene segment and a J gene segment. A rearrangement was called productive if the CDR3 had no stop codons and remained in frame with V and J, and every other rearrangement was called non-productive. Following IMGT convention, CDR3 was defined as the stretch from the second conserved V-encoded cysteine up to the conserved J-encoded phenylalanine. The earlier analysis of about 570 of the donors excluded any sequence lacking an unambiguous match to a single V gene segment. An earlier analysis of 587 of the donors classified V segments as functional when productive rearrangements were above 56.7% and as segregating when the standard deviation between donors was above 5%. A statistical classification framework was built for diagnosing cytomegalovirus status from the catalog of TCR beta chain sequences. In a later analysis, V and J genes were assigned by comparing TCR nucleotide sequences against IMGT/GENE-DB human TR gene sequences. The TCRdist pipeline was used in a later analysis to assign CDR3 sequences and most-parsimonious VDJ recombination scenarios. In a later analysis, every TCR beta chain was defined by the combination of its CDR3 amino acid sequence and its V-gene family, and reads without a unique V-gene family were dropped. As a way to deal with suspected cross-contamination and a sequencing artifact, a later analysis dropped 500 to 700 nucleotide sequences that were highly shared and had low generation probability. A later analysis calculated a clonal expansion index for each public chain from normalized within-repertoire ranks of inferred template counts. A later analysis computed generation probabilities with a VDJ recombination model fitted to out-of-frame rearrangements, and checked the results against IGoR. A later analysis scored TCR-TCR, TCR-HLA and TCR-CMV co-occurrence with hypergeometric tests, applying a repertoire-size bias correction to TCR pairs. In a later analysis, false discovery rates were estimated by permuting HLA or CMV assignments 20 times. In a later analysis, co-occurring TCRs were grouped with DBSCAN, and TCRdist sequence similarity was added when clustering was performed within HLA-allele-positive subsets. Co-occurrence clustering excluded repertoires with fewer than 30,000 or more than 120,000 public chains, plus five with anomalous nucleotide sharing. TCRdb mirrors the immuneACCESS table, restricted to in-frame sequences. Some clones are absent from its copies; in checked studies, under half trace to an unresolved V gene, and the reason for the others is unknown. The DNA gave D and trimming, while V, J and clone size come from that table. A total of around 150,000 clones appear in this sample, 79% of them only once. Roughly 1.1% of the sample lies in the top ten.

Broader findings and caveats from the paper: When HLA alleles, especially DR and DQ, strongly co-occurred, attributing TCR associations to individual alleles was difficult. According to a later genetic analysis, donors in an Asian-associated ancestry cluster had fewer N-insertions in productive TCRs than the approximately 700-donor mean. It was suggested by the authors that the approach could potentially be generalized to other disease states and immunological phenotypes. A cluster of highly shared sequence variants was judged likely to be a technical artifact of the sequencing pipeline. According to a later analysis, most CMV-associated TCR beta chains appeared to be HLA-restricted, and the HLA associations seemed to be driven largely by CMV exposure. In a later analysis, TCR association rates were found to vary across HLA loci, with the most associated TCRs seen for DRB1 alleles and the fewest for HLA-C alleles. Roughly uniform sequencing depth across donors was assumed in presence/absence analyses, although this assumption may not hold. The 87-base-pair reads could not distinguish some IMGT-functional V segments, including TRBV6-2 and TRBV6-3, so those segments were excluded. A further reported finding was that TCR beta sequences accurately predicted the HLA-A and HLA-B alleles for most subjects in the first cohort. Linkage disequilibrium might explain the correlated functional status among segregating V segments, but an unknown experimental factor could not be excluded. A later analysis associated some 17,000 TCR beta sequences with specific HLA alleles at a false discovery rate of 0.05. The classifier was reported to diagnose cytomegalovirus status with high specificity and sensitivity in both the original cohort and the validation cohort. Most TCR sequences were seen in very few donors, while some public TCRs were found in many individuals. In a later genetic analysis, a missense DCLRE1C variant was associated with V-gene and J-gene trimming of TCR beta chains, and the association was replicated in an independent cohort. Because HLA typing was unavailable for some donors at each locus, only the typed subset was used in association tests. CMV serostatus was the only immune exposure information available for the cohort. Because counts were too low, some 16 rarely observed V segments, including chromosome 9 orphons, were excluded from the earlier analysis of 587 of the donors. A later analysis reported that several top co-occurrence clusters appeared linked to parvovirus B19, influenza, CMV and Epstein-Barr virus. In vitro tests confirmed that a few of the cytomegalovirus-associated TCR beta chains recognize cytomegalovirus antigens. In a later analysis, HLA-associated TCR beta chains showed more clonal expansion and lower generation probabilities than non-associated chains that were equally common. The study gave a list of 150 to 200 TCR beta chains associated with cytomegalovirus. In this cohort, only TCR beta chains were sequenced, and detectable features were limited by the absence of alpha or paired-chain data. An earlier analysis of roughly 570 of the donors showed that most TCR beta V segments appeared in productive rearrangements either about 90% or about 30% of the time, which broadly matched IMGT annotations.

This receptor was taken from a male donor in good health and CMV-seronegative. This chain is built from TRBV14 and TRBJ1-1; TRBD1 could be the D gene, as 5 bases match. Sequences were obtained from PBMCs. Here is the DNA: TGTGCCAGCAGCCAAGCCCTCGGCAGGGTGAACACTGAAGCTTTCTTT. This codes for CASSQALGRVNTEAFF.